This T cell receptor (beta chain) was captured by sequencing in a study of PD-L1 blockade in urothelial cancer. In the study overall: Analysis of the blood was performed 3 weeks (second dose) and 6 weeks after treatment start. Peripheral blood specimens exhibited a median yield of approximately 150,000 T cells.

Clones were read by immunoSEQ multiplex PCR, and TCRdb kept only the in-frame ones, dropping some. The repertoire holds roughly 50,000 clones, with roughly 85% as singletons. Time point given: pretreatment peripheral blood. The V end lost 3 bases, the J end lost 2 bases, and 11 bases lay between the germline ends. There are 13 residues in the CDR3. Germline values: CDR1 SQVTM, CDR2 ANQGSEA. This clone was counted a single time. Here the sequenced sample was PBMCs, taken around atezolizumab (anti-PD-L1) treatment. This chain connects TRBV29-1 to TRBJ2-7; D is uncertain. The origin of this receptor is a woman in her sixties or seventies with urothelial cancer. CDR3 coding DNA: TGCAGCGTTGAGGCGGAGAGGCCCTACGAGCAGTACTTC. Encoded protein: CSVEAERPYEQYF.